The 27 T cell receptor beta chains below were found in one sample sequenced in a study of T cell responses to AZD1222 COVID-19 vaccine. Libraries were prepared by immunoSEQ multiplex PCR; TCRdb keeps only in-frame clonotypes and omits some of them. The sample consists of 200,000 or so clones, under 95% of them appearing once. Sample: peripheral blood, taken on day 0 of AZD1222 vaccination. Source of these receptors: an adult in good health.

The chain recombines TRBV3-1 (or the pseudogene TRBV3-2) with TRBJ1-2, with no clear D. Germline V gives CDR1 LGHDT, CDR2 YNNKEL (reference sequence). The CDR3 contains 12 residues. With 1 base removed from V and 5 bases from J, the gap between germline ends came to 5 bases. The CDR3 DNA reads as TGTGCCAGCAGCCAAGGGGAGTATGGCTACACCTTC. Translated, it gives CASSQGEYGYTF.

Note on this clone: One end of the junction fails to match germline, which may point to a read error. The gene calls are TRBV2 and TRBJ1-6; 7 nucleotides line up with TRBD1. The CDR3 has 14 amino acids. Germline lookup yields CDR1 SNHLY and CDR2 FYNNEI. The CDR3 coding sequence is TGTGCCAGCAGCGCGGGACAGCATAACTCACCCCTCCACTTT. This codes for CASSAGQHNSPLHF.

The rearrangement uses TRBV4-1 and TRBJ1-1, with 8 bases that match TRBD1. V lost 6 bases, J lost 0 bases, and 3 bases stayed unmatched. The CDR3 sequence is 14 residues long. Germline values: CDR1 MGHRA, CDR2 YSYEKL. This chain's CDR3 is CASRTDRVNTEAFF. In nucleotides, the CDR3 is TGCGCCAGCAGAACGGACAGGGTGAACACTGAAGCTTTCTTT.

This rearrangement joins TRBV28 to TRBJ2-7; D may be TRBD1 (6 bases). The CDR3 length is 12 residues. V lost 8 bases and J lost 3, with 11 bases in between. CDR1 is MDHEN and CDR2 is SYDVKM in the germline V gene. CDR3 amino acids: CASRDTFYEQYF. CDR3 nucleotides: TGTGCCAGCCGGGACACCTTCTACGAGCAGTACTTC.

The chain employs TRBV27 and TRBJ1-3, with TRBD1 as a possible D gene (5 bases). The V gene lost 5 bases and the J gene lost 1 base, with 6 bases spanning the gap. This CDR3 has 13 amino acids. Germline-derived CDR1 and CDR2 are MNHEY and SMNVEV (reference sequence). CDR3: CASSQGSGNTIYF. The CDR3 bases are TGTGCCAGCAGTCAGGGTTCTGGAAACACCATATATTTT.

The J gene is TRBJ2-5, the V gene TRBV27; 10 bases match TRBD2. This CDR3 is built from 18 residues. Germline-derived CDR1 and CDR2 are MNHEY and SMNVEV (reference sequence). The trim removed 4 bases at V and 2 bases at J, leaving 13 bases unmatched. Here the CDR3 reads CASSSLRRAGGLQETQYF. The CDR3 DNA reads TGTGCCAGCAGTTCCCTCCGGCGAGCGGGGGGGTTACAAGAGACCCAGTACTTC.

The chain recombines TRBV20-1 with TRBJ2-7, with 7 bases matching TRBD1. This CDR3 has 10 residues. Germline CDR1 reads DFQATT; CDR2 reads SNEGSKA (reference sequence). V shed 6 bases, J shed 5 bases, and the junction held 1 base outside the gene matches. The CDR3 spells CSAGTDEQYF. The CDR3 coding sequence is TGCAGTGCCGGGACAGACGAGCAGTACTTC.

A few counts support this clone. This chain joins TRBV12-5 and TRBJ2-7, with 7 positions matching TRBD2. In germline, CDR1 is LGHNT, CDR2 FRNRAP. CDR3 length: 17 amino acids. Trimming removed 0 bases from V and 0 bases from J; junction bases left unmatched: 8. This chain's CDR3 is CASGLVRASGNSYEQYF. CDR3 DNA sequence: TGTGCTAGTGGTTTGGTAAGGGCTAGCGGAAACTCCTACGAGCAGTACTTC. Full variable domain (rest looked up from reference TRBV12-5 and TRBJ2-7): DARVTQTPRHKVTEMGQEVTMRCQPILGHNTVFWYRQTMMQGLELLAYFRNRAPLDDSGMPKDRFSAEMPDATLATLKIQPSEPRDSAVYFCASGLVRASGNSYEQYFGPGTRLTVT.

The J gene is TRBJ2-5, the V gene TRBV19; 7 nucleotides match TRBD1. The V and J ends lost 6 bases and 1 base, in that order; junction bases with no gene match: 5. The germline gives CDR1 LNHDA, CDR2 SQIVND (reference sequence). The CDR3 length is 14 residues. The CDR3 nucleotides are TGTGCCAGTAGCCGCGACAGGGTCCAAGAGACCCAGTACTTC. Amino acids: CASSRDRVQETQYF.

This rearrangement joins TRBV7-6 to TRBJ2-5, with D perhaps TRBD2 (6 bases). Trimming left V 0 bases short and J 7 bases short, with 24 bases between. Germline CDR1 SGHVS, CDR2 FNYEAQ. CDR3 size: 18 residues. The CDR3 DNA follows: TGTGCCAGCAGCTTAGCACCGGCTGGGGCCTCGGGGGTGGGGACCCAGTACTTC. It translates to CASSLAPAGASGVGTQYF. Drawing the rest from reference TRBV7-6 and TRBJ2-5, the complete variable domain is GAGVSQSPRYKVTKRGQDVALRCDPISGHVSLYWYRQALGQGPEFLTYFNYEAQQDKSGLPNDRFSAERPEGSISTLTIQRTEQRDSAMYRCASSLAPAGASGVGTQYFGPGTRLLVL.

This chain uses TRBV5-6 with TRBJ2-7; TRBD2 aligns across 13 bases. Germline-derived CDR1 and CDR2 are SGHDT and YYEEEE. The J segment lost 2 bases and the V segment lost 3 bases, leaving 2 bases of the junction unmatched. The CDR3 extends over 15 amino acids. Written as DNA, the CDR3 is TGTGCCAGCAGCTGGGGACTAGCGGGACCCTACGAGCAGTACTTC. Its protein is CASSWGLAGPYEQYF.

This clone was recorded only once. This rearrangement joins TRBV5-1 to TRBJ1-6; 12 positions agree with TRBD1. Germline CDR1 SGHRS, CDR2 YFSETQ. This CDR3 contains 15 residues. The V and J ends lost 4 bases and 9 bases, in that order; junction bases with no gene match: 5. The CDR3 spells CASSQTGQGASPLHF. The DNA for the CDR3 is TGCGCCAGCAGCCAAACGGGACAGGGGGCTTCACCCCTCCACTTT.

This clone was counted once. This sequence joins TRBV7-2 and TRBJ2-2; the D is unclear. Germline CDR1 and CDR2: SGHTA and FQGNSA. The V end was cut by 2 bases, the J end by 6 bases, with 16 bases between. This CDR3 spans 16 amino acids. CDR3 nucleotide sequence: TGTGCCAGCAGCTTACTCCCGACGGTGCGGTCCGGGGAGCTGTTTTTT. Protein: CASSLLPTVRSGELFF.

V and J are TRBV27 and TRBJ2-5; the D is unclear. The CDR3 loop spans 14 amino acids. Trimming pared 4 bases from V and 4 bases from J, leaving 13 bases between. Germline CDR1 MNHEY, CDR2 SMNVEV (reference sequence). CDR3 coding DNA: TGTGCCAGCAGTTCTACGCGATGGGGAGAGACCCAGTACTTC. Protein sequence: CASSSTRWGETQYF.

The chain uses TRBV2 and TRBJ1-2; 7 nucleotides match TRBD1. V gave up 8 bases and J gave up 8 bases; unmatched junction bases: 11. The germline V gene has CDR1 SNHLY and CDR2 FYNNEI. The CDR3 covers 13 residues. The CDR3 spells CASAGTVFGGYTF. CDR3 DNA: TGTGCCAGCGCTGGGACAGTGTTCGGCGGCTACACCTTC.

This sequence joins TRBV6-5 and TRBJ2-7; TRBD2 might be the D (5 bases). The germline gives CDR1 MNHEY, CDR2 SVGAGI. The V and J ends lost 7 bases and 6 bases respectively, with 7 bases between them. This CDR3 comprises 10 residues. Here the CDR3 reads CASTRGEQYF. In DNA, the CDR3 is TGTGCCAGCACCCGGGGCGAGCAGTACTTC.

The chain employs TRBV19 and TRBJ1-5, with 7 bases matching TRBD1. This CDR3 region has 14 residues. CDR1 LNHDA and CDR2 SQIVND come from the germline V gene (reference sequence). Unmatched junction bases numbered 11, after V lost 6 bases and J lost 9 bases. CDR3 in amino acids: CASRRGEGGMPQHF. CDR3 bases: TGTGCCAGTAGACGCGGGGAAGGGGGCATGCCCCAGCATTTT.

The rearrangement joins TRBV28 to TRBJ1-4, with D perhaps TRBD1 (6 bases). Germline V gives CDR1 MDHEN, CDR2 SYDVKM. With 5 bases removed from V and 8 bases from J, the gap between germline ends came to 12 bases. The CDR3 is 13 amino acids. CDR3 in DNA: TGTGCCAGCAGTAGAAGGGGGTACGAAAAACTGTTTTTT. This sequence encodes CASSRRGYEKLFF.

This clone showed up just once. The sample has other DNA sequences that encode this CDR3 too. The chain is built from TRBV4-1 and TRBJ1-2; 9 bases agree with TRBD1. From germline, CDR1 is MGHRA and CDR2 YSYEKL. The CDR3 is 15 amino acids. Unmatched junction bases numbered 5, after V lost 2 bases and J lost 4 bases. In DNA, the CDR3 is TGCGCCAGCAGCCAACCGGGACAGGGTGGCTATGGCTACACCTTC. Translation: CASSQPGQGGYGYTF.

This chain links TRBV19 with TRBJ1-3; D uncertain. With 5 bases removed from V and 4 bases from J, the gap between germline ends came to 9 bases. Germline V gene sequence: CDR1 LNHDA, CDR2 SQIVND (reference sequence). The CDR3 is 13 amino acids. The DNA of the CDR3 is TGTGCCAGTAGTGACGGACGGGGAAACACCATATATTTT. This sequence encodes CASSDGRGNTIYF.

This chain joins TRBV15 and TRBJ2-6, with no clear D. The V end lost 5 bases, the J end lost 3 bases, and 11 bases lay between the germline ends. The CDR3 has 15 amino acids. The germline gives CDR1 LNHNV, CDR2 YYDKDF (reference sequence). CDR3 sequence (DNA): TGTGCCACCAGCTCACTACCACGTGGGGCCAACGTCCTGACTTTC. Translating gives CATSSLPRGANVLTF.

The chain has TRBV5-1 and TRBJ2-1; D gene unclear. Trimming removed 1 base at V and 5 bases at J, with 10 bases between. The CDR3 sequence is 14 residues long. Germline V gene sequence: CDR1 SGHRS, CDR2 YFSETQ. The CDR3 region has the DNA TGCGCCAGCAGCTTGTTTGCTCTGAACAATGAGCAGTTCTTC. This codes for CASSLFALNNEQFF. Full variable domain (missing parts from reference TRBV5-1 and TRBJ2-1): KAGVTQTPRYLIKTRGQQVTLSCSPISGHRSVSWYQQTPGQGLQFLFEYFSETQRNKGNFPGRFSGRQFSNSRSEMNVSTLELGDSALYLCASSLFALNNEQFFGPGTRLTVL.

About this clone: Other DNA sequences in this specimen translate into the identical CDR3. The gene calls are TRBV5-6 and TRBJ1-5, with D unclear. V was shortened by 4 bases and J by 1 base, with 3 bases between the two germline ends. CDR3 length: 12 residues. Germline V lookup: CDR1 SGHDT, CDR2 YYEEEE. CDR3 region: CASSESNQPQHF. The CDR3 coding sequence is TGTGCCAGCAGCGAGAGCAATCAGCCCCAGCATTTT.

The chain links TRBV7-9 to TRBJ1-1; 11 bases agree with TRBD1. This CDR3 spans 14 amino acids. Germline V lookup: CDR1 SEHNR, CDR2 FQNEAQ (reference sequence). The J segment lost 5 bases and the V segment lost 4 bases, leaving 3 bases of the junction unmatched. The CDR3 nucleotides are TGTGCCAGCAGCTCTGGGACAGGGGGGACTGAAGCTTTCTTT. Amino acid sequence: CASSSGTGGTEAFF.

This clone was counted between two and nine times. The chain recombines TRBV27 with TRBJ1-2, with D tentatively TRBD1 (5 bases). Germline assignment: CDR1 MNHEY and CDR2 SMNVEV (reference sequence). This CDR3 region has 13 residues. The V gene lost 2 bases and the J gene lost 8 bases, with 12 bases spanning the gap. This CDR3 is CASSLAGSGGYTF. In DNA, the CDR3 is TGTGCCAGCAGTTTAGCAGGGTCGGGAGGCTACACCTTC.

The chain joins TRBV14 to TRBJ2-1; TRBD2 matches 9 bases. The V segment lost 5 bases and the J segment 0 bases; nucleotides outside the gene matches: 2. The germline gives CDR1 SGHDN, CDR2 FVKESK. The CDR3 consists of 15 residues. The CDR3 DNA follows: TGTGCCAGCAGCAGCGGGGGGAGCTCCTACAATGAGCAGTTCTTC. Translated: CASSSGGSSYNEQFF. Drawing the rest from reference TRBV14 and TRBJ2-1, the complete variable domain is EAGVTQFPSHSVIEKGQTVTLRCDPISGHDNLYWYRRVMGKEIKFLLHFVKESKQDESGMPNNRFLAERTGGTYSTLKVQPAELEDSGVYFCASSSGGSSYNEQFFGPGTRLTVL.

There are a few counts of this clone. The chain couples TRBV12-5 to TRBJ1-1; D unclear. The CDR3 loop spans 11 amino acids. The germline V and J ends were trimmed by 3 bases and 2 bases, with 1 base remaining between them. Germline V lookup: CDR1 LGHNT, CDR2 FRNRAP. CDR3 in DNA: TGTGCTAGTGGTTTAAACACTGAAGCTTTCTTT. This translates into CASGLNTEAFF.